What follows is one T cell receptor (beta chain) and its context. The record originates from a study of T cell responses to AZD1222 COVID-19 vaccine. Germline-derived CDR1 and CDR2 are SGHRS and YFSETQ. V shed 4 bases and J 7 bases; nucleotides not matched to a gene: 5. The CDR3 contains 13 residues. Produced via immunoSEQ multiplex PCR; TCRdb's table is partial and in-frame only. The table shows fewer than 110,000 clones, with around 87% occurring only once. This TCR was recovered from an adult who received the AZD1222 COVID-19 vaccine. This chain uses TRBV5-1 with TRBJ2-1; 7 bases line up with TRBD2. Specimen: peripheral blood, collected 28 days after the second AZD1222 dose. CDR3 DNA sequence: TGCGCCAGCAGCCGGAGCGGGGTAAATGAGCAGTTCTTC. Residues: CASSRSGVNEQFF.